This TCR beta chain derives from a study of blood T cell repertoires in COVID-19. Study-wide context: The origin of the acute and convalescent COVID-19 samples was the United States, Italy and Spain. T cells, B-cell-depleted T cells, or PBMCs supplied cDNA or gDNA.

V dropped 4 bases and J dropped 1; count of bases not matched to a gene: 8. Germline loops: CDR1 SGDLS, CDR2 YYNGEE. This CDR3 is built from 16 residues. As handled by the study authors: Quantification of nucleated cells was approximated via reference gene primer amplification. Only in-frame clones appear in the TCRdb table, and some are missing; sequencing was by immunoSEQ multiplex PCR. V and J calls and clone size are as listed in that table; D and trimming were resolved from the DNA. Among approximately 300,000 clones listed, around 90% were seen once. The clonotype originates from a man in his fifties with active or convalescent COVID-19. Sequencing was carried out using peripheral blood. The gene calls are TRBV9 and TRBJ2-3; 8 bases match TRBD2. The CDR3 nucleotides read TGTGCCAGCAGCCCCCTCGCAGCGGGGGGCACAGATACGCAGTATTTT. Its protein is CASSPLAAGGTDTQYF. The full variable domain, in which reference TRBV9 and TRBJ2-3 provide the parts outside the CDR3, is DSGVTQTPKHLITATGQRVTLRCSPRSGDLSVYWYQQSLDQGLQFLIQYYNGEERAKGNILERFSAQQFPDLHSELNLSSLELGDSALYFCASSPLAAGGTDTQYFGPGTRLTVL.